The entry that follows covers one T cell receptor (beta chain) sequence. The antigen remains unidentified. The sample originates from a study of immune evolution from preneoplasia to lung adenocarcinoma. Overall study findings and caveats: Normal lung had the highest top T cell clone frequencies.

Measured with immunoSEQ multiplex PCR; TCRdb has only the in-frame clones, and not every one. This sample yields over 9,500 clones, of which 88% are seen a single time; 2.9% belongs to the top ten. Germline assignment: CDR1 MDHEN and CDR2 SYDVKM. Deletions cut 6 bases from V and 10 bases from J, with 10 bases between. The CDR3 has 11 amino acids. Sequencing used FFPE invasive lung adenocarcinoma tissue. This TCR was recovered from a person aged 70 to 80 with invasive lung adenocarcinoma. Some clones in this sample may be carry-over from other donors' samples. V is TRBV28 and J is TRBJ2-1; no clear D gene. The CDR3 protein is CASRRSEEQFF. In DNA form, the CDR3 reads TGTGCCAGCAGAAGGTCGGAGGAGCAGTTCTTC. Complete variable domain (other parts from reference TRBV28 and TRBJ2-1): DVKVTQSSRYLVKRTGEKVFLECVQDMDHENMFWYRQDPGLGLRLIYFSYDVKMKEKGDIPEGYSVSREKKERFSLILESASTNQTSMYLCASRRSEEQFFGPGTRLTVL.